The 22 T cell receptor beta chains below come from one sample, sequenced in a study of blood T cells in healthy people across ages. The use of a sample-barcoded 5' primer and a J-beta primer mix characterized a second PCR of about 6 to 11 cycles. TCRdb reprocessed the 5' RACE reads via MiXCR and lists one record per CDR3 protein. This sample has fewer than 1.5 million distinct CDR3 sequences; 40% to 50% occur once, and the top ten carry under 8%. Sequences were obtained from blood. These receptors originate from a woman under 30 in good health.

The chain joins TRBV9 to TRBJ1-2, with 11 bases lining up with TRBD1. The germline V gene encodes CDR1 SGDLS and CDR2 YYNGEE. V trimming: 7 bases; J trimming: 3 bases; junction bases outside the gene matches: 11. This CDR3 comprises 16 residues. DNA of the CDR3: TGTGCCAGCTCCTCCGGGACAGGGGGTCCTTACTATGGCTACACCTTC. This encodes CASSSGTGGPYYGYTF.

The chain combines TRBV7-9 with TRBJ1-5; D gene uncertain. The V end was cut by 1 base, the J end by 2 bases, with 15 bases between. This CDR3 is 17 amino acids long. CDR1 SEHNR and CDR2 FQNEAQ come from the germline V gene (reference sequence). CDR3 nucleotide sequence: TGTGCCAGCAGCTTAGTAATTACAGTGGGAGGCAATCAGCCCCAGCATTTT. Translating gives CASSLVITVGGNQPQHF.

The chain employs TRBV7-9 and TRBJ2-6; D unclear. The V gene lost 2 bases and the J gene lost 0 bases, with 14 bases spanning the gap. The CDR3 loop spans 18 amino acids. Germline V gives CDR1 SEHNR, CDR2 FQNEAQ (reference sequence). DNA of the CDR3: TGTGCCAGCAGCTTATTTTTTGGGCGTTTCTCTGGGGCCAACGTCCTGACTTTC. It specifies CASSLFFGRFSGANVLTF.

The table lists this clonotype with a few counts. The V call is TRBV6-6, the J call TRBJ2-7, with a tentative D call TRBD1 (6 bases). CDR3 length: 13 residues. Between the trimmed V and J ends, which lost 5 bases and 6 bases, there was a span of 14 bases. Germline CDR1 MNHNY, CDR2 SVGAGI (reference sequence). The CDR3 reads CASSPSGAREQYF. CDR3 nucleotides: TGTGCCAGCAGTCCATCAGGGGCCCGCGAGCAGTACTTC.

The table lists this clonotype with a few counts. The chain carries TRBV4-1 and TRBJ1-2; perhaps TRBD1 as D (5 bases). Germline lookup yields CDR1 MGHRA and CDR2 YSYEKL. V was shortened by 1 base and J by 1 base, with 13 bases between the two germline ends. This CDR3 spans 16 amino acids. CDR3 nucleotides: TGCGCCAGCAGCCAAGGGGAGGGGCAGCTTAACTATGGCTACACCTTC. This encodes CASSQGEGQLNYGYTF.

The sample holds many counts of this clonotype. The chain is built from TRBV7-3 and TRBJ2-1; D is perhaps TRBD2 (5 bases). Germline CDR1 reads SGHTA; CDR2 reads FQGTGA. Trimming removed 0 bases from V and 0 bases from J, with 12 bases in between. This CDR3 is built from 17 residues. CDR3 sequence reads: CASSLTGPAASYNEQFF. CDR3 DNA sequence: TGTGCCAGCAGCTTAACTGGTCCAGCGGCCTCCTACAATGAGCAGTTCTTC.

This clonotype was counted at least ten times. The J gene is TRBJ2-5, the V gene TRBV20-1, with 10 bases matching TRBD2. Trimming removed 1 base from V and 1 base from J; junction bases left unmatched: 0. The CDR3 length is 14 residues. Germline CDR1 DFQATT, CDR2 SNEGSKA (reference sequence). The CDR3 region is CSARGTSGQETQYF. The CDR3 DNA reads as TGCAGTGCTAGAGGGACTAGCGGCCAAGAGACCCAGTACTTC.

The CDR3 reads CASSPMGQGAYNEQFF. CDR3 nucleotide sequence: TGTGCCAGCAGCCCCATGGGACAGGGGGCCTACAATGAGCAGTTCTTC. V is TRBV7-9 and J is TRBJ2-1; 11 bases map to TRBD1. Trimming took 5 bases from V and 2 from J; bases not matched to a gene: 5. This CDR3 comprises 16 residues. Germline V gene lookup returns CDR1 SEHNR and CDR2 FQNEAQ (reference sequence).

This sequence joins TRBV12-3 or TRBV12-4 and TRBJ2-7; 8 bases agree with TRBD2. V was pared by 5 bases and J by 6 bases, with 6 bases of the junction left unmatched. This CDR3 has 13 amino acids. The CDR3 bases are TGTGCCAGCAGTAAGAGCGGGAGAGGCGAGCAGTACTTC. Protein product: CASSKSGRGEQYF.

The CDR3 sequence: CASSEWKGAGEQYF. CDR3 nucleotides: TGTGCCAGCAGTGAATGGAAGGGGGCAGGCGAGCAGTACTTC. The V gene is TRBV25-1, the J gene TRBJ2-5; 7 bases line up with TRBD1. The end of the DNA is better explained by TRBJ2-7, so the J call may be wrong. The CDR3 runs to 14 residues. Germline values: CDR1 MGHDK, CDR2 SYGVNS.

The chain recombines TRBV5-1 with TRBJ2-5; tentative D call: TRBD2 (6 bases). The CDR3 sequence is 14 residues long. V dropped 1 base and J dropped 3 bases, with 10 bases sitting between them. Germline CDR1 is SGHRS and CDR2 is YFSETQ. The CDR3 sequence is CASSLSASEETQYF. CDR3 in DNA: TGCGCCAGCAGCTTGTCGGCTAGCGAAGAGACCCAGTACTTC.

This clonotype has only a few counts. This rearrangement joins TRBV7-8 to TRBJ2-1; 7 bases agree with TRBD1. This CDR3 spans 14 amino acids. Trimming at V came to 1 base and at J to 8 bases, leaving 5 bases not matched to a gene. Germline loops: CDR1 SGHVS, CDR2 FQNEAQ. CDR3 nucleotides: TGTGCCAGCAGCTTAGAGGGGGCCCTGGATGAGCAGTTCTTC. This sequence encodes CASSLEGALDEQFF.

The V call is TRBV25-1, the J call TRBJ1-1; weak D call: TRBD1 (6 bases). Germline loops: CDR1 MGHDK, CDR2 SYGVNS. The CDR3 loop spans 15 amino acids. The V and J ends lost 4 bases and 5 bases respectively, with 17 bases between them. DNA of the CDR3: TGTGCCAGCAGTGGGCAGGGGTTGAGAGGGACTGAAGCTTTCTTT. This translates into CASSGQGLRGTEAFF.

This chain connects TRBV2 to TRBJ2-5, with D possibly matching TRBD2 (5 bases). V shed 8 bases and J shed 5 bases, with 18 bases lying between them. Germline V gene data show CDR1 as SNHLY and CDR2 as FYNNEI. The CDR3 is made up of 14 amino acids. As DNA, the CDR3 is TGTGCCAGCGGACTCGGGCGAGGAACGGAGACCCAGTACTTC. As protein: CASGLGRGTETQYF.

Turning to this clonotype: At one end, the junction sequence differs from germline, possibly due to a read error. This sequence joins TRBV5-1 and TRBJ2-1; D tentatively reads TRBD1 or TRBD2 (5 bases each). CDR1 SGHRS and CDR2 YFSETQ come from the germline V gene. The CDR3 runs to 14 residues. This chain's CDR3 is CTSSRRGTDNEQFF. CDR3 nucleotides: TGCACCAGCAGCCGAAGAGGGACCGACAATGAGCAGTTCTTC.

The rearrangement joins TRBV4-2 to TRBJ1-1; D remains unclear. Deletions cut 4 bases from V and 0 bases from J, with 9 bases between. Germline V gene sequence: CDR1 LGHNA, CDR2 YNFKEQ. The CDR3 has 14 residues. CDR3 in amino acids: CASSPWAVNTEAFF. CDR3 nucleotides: TGTGCCAGCAGCCCCTGGGCGGTGAACACTGAAGCTTTCTTT.

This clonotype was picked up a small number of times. CDR3 region: CASSPGARGYGYTF. CDR3 coding DNA: TGTGCCAGCTCACCAGGGGCCCGGGGGTATGGCTACACCTTC. J is TRBJ1-2 and V is TRBV18; D is possibly TRBD1 (5 bases). The CDR3 sequence is 14 residues long. V shed 2 bases and J shed 5 bases, with 12 bases lying between them. Germline V gene data show CDR1 as KGHSH and CDR2 as LQKENI. Filled out from reference TRBV18 and TRBJ1-2, the complete variable domain reads NAGVMQNPRHLVRRRGQEARLRCSPMKGHSHVYWYRQLPEEGLKFMVYLQKENIIDESGMPKERFSAEFPKEGPSILRIQQVVRGDSAAYFCASSPGARGYGYTFGSGTRLTVV.

CDR3 residues: CSARDPGQGLRTGELFF. For the CDR3, the DNA is TGCAGTGCTAGAGATCCCGGACAGGGGTTGAGGACCGGGGAGCTGTTTTTT. This sequence joins TRBV20-1 and TRBJ2-2, with 9 bases matching TRBD1. The CDR3 totals 17 residues. The ends lost 0 bases at V and 5 bases at J; junction bases unmatched: 10. In germline, CDR1 is DFQATT, CDR2 SNEGSKA (reference sequence).

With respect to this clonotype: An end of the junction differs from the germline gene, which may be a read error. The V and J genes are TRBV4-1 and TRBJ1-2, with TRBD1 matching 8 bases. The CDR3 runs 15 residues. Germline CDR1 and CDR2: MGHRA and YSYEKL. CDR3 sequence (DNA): TGCGCCAGCAGCCCACGGGACAGGACAAACTATGGCCACACCTTC. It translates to CASSPRDRTNYGHTF.

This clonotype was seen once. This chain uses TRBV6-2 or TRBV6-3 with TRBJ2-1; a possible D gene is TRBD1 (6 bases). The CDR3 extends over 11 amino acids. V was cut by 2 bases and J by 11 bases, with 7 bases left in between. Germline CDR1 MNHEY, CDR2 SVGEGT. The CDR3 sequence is CASSYRDKQFF. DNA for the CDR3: TGTGCCAGCAGTTACCGGGACAAGCAGTTCTTC.

The CDR3 sequence: CASQETPGLAGGTYNEQYF. The DNA for the CDR3 is TGCGCCAGCCAGGAGACCCCAGGACTAGCGGGGGGTACCTACAATGAGCAGTACTTC. The J gene is TRBJ2-7, the V gene TRBV4-1; 14 bases line up with TRBD2. The CDR3 runs 19 residues. Germline CDR1 is MGHRA and CDR2 is YSYEKL. Germline trimming cut 8 bases from V and 7 bases from J; bases unmatched to any gene: 22.

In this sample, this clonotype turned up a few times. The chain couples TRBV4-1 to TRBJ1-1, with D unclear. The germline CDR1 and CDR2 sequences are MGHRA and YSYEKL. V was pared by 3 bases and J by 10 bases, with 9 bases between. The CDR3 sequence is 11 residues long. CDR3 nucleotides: TGCGCCAGCAGCCACTCCGCAGGAGCTTTCTTT. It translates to CASSHSAGAFF.